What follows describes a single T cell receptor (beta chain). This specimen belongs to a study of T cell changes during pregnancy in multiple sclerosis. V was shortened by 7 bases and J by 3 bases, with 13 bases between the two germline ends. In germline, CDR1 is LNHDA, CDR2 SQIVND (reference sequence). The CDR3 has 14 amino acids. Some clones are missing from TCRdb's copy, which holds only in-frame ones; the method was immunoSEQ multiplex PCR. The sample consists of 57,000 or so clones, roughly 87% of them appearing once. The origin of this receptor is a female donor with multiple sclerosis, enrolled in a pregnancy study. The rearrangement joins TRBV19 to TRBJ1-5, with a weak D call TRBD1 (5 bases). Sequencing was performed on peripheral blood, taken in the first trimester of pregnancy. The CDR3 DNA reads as TGTGCCAGTACCCGGGGGGGAACCAATCAGCCCCAGCATTTT. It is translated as CASTRGGTNQPQHF.